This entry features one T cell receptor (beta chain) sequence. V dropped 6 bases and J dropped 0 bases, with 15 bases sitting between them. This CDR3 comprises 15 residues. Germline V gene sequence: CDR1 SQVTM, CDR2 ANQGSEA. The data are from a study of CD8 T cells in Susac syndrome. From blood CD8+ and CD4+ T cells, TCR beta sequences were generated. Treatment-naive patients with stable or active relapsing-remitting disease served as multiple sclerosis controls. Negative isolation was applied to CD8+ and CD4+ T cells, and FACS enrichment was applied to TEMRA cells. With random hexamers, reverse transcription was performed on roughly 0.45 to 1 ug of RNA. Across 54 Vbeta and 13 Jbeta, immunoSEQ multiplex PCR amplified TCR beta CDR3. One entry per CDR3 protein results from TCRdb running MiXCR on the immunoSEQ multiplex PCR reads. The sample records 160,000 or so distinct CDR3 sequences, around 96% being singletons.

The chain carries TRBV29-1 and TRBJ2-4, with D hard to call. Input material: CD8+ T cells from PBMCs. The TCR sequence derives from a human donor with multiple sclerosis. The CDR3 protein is CSVILPTVAKNIQYF. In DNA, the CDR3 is TGCAGCGTGATCCTCCCCACCGTAGCCAAAAACATTCAGTACTTC.